The clone carrying this T cell receptor (beta chain) was found a few times. These data originate in a study of tumor-infiltrating lymphocytes in oesophageal squamous cell carcinoma. From germline, CDR1 is SGHRS and CDR2 YFSETQ. The germline V and J ends were trimmed by 0 bases and 4 bases, with 14 bases remaining between them. CDR3 length: 16 residues. MiXCR, run by TCRdb on the PCR reads, gives a single entry per CDR3 protein. The sample has about 11,000 distinct CDR3 sequences; 50% to 65% are singletons. This receptor was taken from a male donor with esophageal squamous cell carcinoma. The sequenced sample was esophageal tumor tissue. The chain recombines TRBV5-1 with TRBJ1-5, with a possible D match to TRBD1 (6 bases). The CDR3 DNA sequence: TGCGCCAGCAGCTTGGATGGGGGGCCCTCGAATCAGCCCCAGCATTTT. Encoded protein: CASSLDGGPSNQPQHF.